This TCR beta chain was identified in a study of blood T cell repertoires in COVID-19. Study-wide background: Sites in the United States, Italy and Spain provided acute and convalescent COVID-19 samples.

CDR3 size: 15 residues. Germline CDR1 reads SGHNT; CDR2 reads YENEEA. The V and J ends lost 5 bases and 4 bases, in that order; junction bases with no gene match: 8. Study processing details: Counts of nucleated cells, estimated from reference gene primer amplification, were obtained. Clones were read by immunoSEQ multiplex PCR, and TCRdb kept only the in-frame ones, dropping some. V, J and clone size reflect that table, while D and trimming were determined from the DNA. Here the sample spans under 200,000 clones, around 86% being singletons. V gene TRBV11-3 combines with J gene TRBJ2-1; 7 bases map to TRBD1. This sequence originates from a man between 60 and 75 years old with acute or convalescent COVID-19. Sequenced sample: peripheral blood. CDR3 residues: CASSRQGPQYNEQFF. CDR3 bases: TGTGCCAGCAGCCGACAGGGCCCCCAGTACAATGAGCAGTTCTTC.